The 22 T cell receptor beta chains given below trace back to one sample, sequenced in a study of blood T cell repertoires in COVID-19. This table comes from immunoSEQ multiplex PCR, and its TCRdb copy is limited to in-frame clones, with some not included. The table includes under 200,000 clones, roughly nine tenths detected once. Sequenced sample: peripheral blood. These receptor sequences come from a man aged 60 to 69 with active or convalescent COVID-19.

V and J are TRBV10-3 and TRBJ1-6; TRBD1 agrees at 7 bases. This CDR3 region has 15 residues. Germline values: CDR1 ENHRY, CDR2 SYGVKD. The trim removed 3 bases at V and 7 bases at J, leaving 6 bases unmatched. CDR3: CAISEGGYGNSPLHF. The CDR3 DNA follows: TGTGCCATCAGTGAAGGGGGCTATGGAAATTCACCCCTCCACTTT.

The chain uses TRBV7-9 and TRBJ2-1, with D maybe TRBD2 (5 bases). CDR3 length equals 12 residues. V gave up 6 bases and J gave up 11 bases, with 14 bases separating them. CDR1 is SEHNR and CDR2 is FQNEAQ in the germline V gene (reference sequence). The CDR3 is CASSPLADQQFF. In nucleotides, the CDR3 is TGTGCCAGCAGTCCGCTAGCTGATCAGCAGTTCTTC.

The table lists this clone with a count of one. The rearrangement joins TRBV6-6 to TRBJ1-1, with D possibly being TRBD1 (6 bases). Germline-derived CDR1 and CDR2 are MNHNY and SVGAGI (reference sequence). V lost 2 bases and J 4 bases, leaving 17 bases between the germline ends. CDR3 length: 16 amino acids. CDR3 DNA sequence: TGTGCCAGCAGTTACGGGGGCCGCGGGGGAGGCACTGAAGCTTTCTTT. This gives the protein CASSYGGRGGGTEAFF.

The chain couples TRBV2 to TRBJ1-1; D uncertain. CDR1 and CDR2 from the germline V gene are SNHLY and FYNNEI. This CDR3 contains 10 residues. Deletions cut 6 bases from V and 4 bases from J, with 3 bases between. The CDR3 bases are TGTGCCAGCAGGCGCACTGAAGCTTTCTTT. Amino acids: CASRRTEAFF. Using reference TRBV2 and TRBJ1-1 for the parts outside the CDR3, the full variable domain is EPEVTQTPSHQVTQMGQEVILRCVPISNHLYFYWYRQILGQKVEFLVSFYNNEISEKSEIFDDQFSVERPDGSNFTLKIRSTKLEDSAMYFCASRRTEAFFGQGTRLTVV.

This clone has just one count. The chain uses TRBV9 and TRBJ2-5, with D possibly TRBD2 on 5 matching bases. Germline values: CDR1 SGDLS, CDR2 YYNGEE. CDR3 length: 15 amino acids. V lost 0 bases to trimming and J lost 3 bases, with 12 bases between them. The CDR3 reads CASSVGPPGKETQYF. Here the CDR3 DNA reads TGTGCCAGCAGCGTAGGCCCGCCGGGAAAAGAGACCCAGTACTTC.

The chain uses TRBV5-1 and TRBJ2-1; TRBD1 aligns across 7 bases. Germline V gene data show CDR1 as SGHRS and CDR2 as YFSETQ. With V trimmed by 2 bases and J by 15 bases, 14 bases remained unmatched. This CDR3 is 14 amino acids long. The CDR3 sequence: CASSFRDSNSLRFF. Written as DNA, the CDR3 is TGCGCCAGCAGCTTCAGGGACAGCAATTCATTAAGGTTCTTC.

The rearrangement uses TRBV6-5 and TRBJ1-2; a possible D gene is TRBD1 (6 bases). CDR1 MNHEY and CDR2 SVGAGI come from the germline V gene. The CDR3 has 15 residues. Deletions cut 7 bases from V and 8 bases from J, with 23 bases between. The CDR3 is CASNPRGLREGGYTF. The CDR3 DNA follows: TGTGCCAGCAACCCCCGGGGGCTCCGGGAGGGGGGCTACACCTTC.

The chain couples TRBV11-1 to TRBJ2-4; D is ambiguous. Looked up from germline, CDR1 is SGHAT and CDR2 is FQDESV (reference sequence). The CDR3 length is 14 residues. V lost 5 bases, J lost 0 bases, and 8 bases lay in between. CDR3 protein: CASSQQEAKNIQYF. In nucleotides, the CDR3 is TGTGCCAGCAGCCAGCAGGAAGCCAAAAACATTCAGTACTTC.

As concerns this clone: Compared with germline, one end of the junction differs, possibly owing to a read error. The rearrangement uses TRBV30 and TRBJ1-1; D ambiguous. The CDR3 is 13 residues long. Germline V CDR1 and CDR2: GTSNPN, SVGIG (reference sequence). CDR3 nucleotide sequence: TGTGCCGGGAGAACTGACATGAACACTGAAGCTTTCTTT. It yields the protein CAGRTDMNTEAFF.

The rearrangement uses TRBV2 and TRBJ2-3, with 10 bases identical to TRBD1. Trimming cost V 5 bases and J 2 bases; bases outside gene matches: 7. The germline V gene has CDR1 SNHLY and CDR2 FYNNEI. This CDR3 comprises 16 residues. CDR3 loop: CASSRQGAMDTDTQYF. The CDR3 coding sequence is TGTGCCAGCAGTCGACAGGGGGCCATGGACACAGATACGCAGTATTTT.

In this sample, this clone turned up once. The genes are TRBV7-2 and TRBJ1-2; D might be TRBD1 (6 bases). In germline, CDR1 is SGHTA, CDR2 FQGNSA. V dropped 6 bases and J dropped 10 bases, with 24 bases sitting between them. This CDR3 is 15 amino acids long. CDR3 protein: CASRPRRTADTLYTF. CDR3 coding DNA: TGTGCCAGCAGGCCTAGACGGACAGCCGATACCCTCTACACCTTC.

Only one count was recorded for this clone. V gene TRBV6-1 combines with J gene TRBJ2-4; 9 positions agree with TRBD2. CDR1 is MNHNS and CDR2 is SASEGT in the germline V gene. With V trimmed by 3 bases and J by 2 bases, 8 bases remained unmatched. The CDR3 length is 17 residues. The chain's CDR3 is CASSDGRGGLPKNIQYF. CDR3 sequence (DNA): TGTGCCAGCAGTGATGGGCGGGGGGGCCTTCCCAAAAACATTCAGTACTTC.

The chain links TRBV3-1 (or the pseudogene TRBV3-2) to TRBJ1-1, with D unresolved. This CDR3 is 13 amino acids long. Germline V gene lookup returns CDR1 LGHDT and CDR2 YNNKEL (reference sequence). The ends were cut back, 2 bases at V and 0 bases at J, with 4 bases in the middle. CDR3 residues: CASSQQMNTEAFF. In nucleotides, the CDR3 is TGTGCCAGCAGCCAACAGATGAACACTGAAGCTTTCTTT.

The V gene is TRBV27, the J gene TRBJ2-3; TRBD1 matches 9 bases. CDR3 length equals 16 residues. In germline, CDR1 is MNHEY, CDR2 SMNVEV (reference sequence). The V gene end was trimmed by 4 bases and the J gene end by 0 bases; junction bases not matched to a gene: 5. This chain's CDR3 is CASSSTGTGSTDTQYF. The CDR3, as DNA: TGTGCCAGCAGTTCGACCGGGACAGGGAGCACAGATACGCAGTATTTT.

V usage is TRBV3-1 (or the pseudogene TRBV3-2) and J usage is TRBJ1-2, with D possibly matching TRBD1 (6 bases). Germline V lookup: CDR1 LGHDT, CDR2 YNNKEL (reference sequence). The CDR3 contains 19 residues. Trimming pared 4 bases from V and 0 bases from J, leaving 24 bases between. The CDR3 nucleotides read TGTGCCAGCAGCCCCCGGTTGGGGGCTTCTGTCCAAACTAACTATGGCTACACCTTC. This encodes CASSPRLGASVQTNYGYTF.

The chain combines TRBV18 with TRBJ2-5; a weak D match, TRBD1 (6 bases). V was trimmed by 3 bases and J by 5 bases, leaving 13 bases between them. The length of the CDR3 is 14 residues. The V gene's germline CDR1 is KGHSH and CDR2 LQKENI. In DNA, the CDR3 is TGTGCCAGCTCACCCCCGAGGGGGTTGGAGACCCAGTACTTC. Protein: CASSPPRGLETQYF.

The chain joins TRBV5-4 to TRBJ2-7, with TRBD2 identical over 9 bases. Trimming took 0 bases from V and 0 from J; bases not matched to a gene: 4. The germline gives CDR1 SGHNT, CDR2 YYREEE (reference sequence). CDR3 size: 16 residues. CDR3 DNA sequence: TGTGCCAGCAGCTTGGCAGGCGGGGGGGCCTCCTACGAGCAGTACTTC. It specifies CASSLAGGGASYEQYF.

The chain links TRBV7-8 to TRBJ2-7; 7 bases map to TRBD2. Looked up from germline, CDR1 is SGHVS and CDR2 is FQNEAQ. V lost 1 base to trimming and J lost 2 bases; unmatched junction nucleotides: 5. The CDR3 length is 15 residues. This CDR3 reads CASSLGSSGAYEQYF. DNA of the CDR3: TGTGCCAGCAGCTTAGGGTCTAGCGGAGCCTACGAGCAGTACTTC.

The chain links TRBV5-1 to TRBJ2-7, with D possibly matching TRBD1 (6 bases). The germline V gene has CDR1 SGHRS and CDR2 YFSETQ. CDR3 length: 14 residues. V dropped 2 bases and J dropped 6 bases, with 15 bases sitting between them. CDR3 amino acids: CASSLTGIAFEQYF. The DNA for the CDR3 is TGCGCCAGCAGCTTAACAGGGATCGCGTTCGAGCAGTACTTC.

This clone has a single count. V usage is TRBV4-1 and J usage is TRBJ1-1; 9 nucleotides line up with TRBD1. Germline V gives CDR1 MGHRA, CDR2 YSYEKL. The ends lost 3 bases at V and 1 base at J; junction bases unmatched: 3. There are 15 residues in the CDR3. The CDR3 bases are TGCGCCAGCAGCCAGGCGACAGGGGGGAACACTGAAGCTTTCTTT. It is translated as CASSQATGGNTEAFF.

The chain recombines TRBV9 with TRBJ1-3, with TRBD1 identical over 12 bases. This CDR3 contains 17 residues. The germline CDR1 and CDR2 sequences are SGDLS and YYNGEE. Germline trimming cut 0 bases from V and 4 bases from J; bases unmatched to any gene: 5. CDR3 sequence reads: CASSVEGTGGRGNTIYF. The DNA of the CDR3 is TGTGCCAGCAGCGTAGAGGGGACAGGGGGCCGAGGAAACACCATATATTTT.

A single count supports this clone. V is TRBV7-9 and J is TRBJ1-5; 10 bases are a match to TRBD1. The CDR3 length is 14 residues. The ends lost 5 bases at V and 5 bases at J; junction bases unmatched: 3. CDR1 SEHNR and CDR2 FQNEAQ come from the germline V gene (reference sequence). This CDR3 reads CASSRTGGDQPQHF. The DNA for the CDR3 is TGTGCCAGCAGCCGGACAGGGGGGGATCAGCCCCAGCATTTT.